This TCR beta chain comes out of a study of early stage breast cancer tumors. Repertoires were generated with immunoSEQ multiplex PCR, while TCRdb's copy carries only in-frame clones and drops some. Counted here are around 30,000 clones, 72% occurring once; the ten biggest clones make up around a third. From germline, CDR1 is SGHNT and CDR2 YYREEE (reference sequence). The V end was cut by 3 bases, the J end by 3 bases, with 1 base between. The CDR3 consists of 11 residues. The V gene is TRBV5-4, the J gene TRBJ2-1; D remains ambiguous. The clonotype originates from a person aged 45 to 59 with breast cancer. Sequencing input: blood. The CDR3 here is CASSYYNEQFF. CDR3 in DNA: TGTGCCAGCAGCTACTACAATGAGCAGTTCTTC.